The sample holds one count of the clone carrying this T cell receptor (beta chain). Its antigen is unidentified. The PCR was carried out with 60 Vbeta primers and 13 Jbeta primers. The assay was immunoSEQ multiplex PCR, and TCRdb's table has in-frame clones only and misses some. The repertoire holds about 100,000 clones, with roughly 84% as singletons. The CDR3 consists of 15 residues. Germline CDR1 is ENHRY and CDR2 is SYGVKD. J was trimmed by 3 bases and V by 10 bases; bases with no gene match: 14. The data originate from a study of cytomegalovirus exposure and HLA in healthy donors. At the level of the study: Of roughly 400 genotyped donors, 81% grouped in the Caucasian-associated ancestry cluster. Study-level results: The study listed roughly 150 cytomegalovirus-associated TCR beta chains. Clonal expansion, a later analysis showed, was greater in HLA-associated TCR beta chains than in equally common others. An assumption of roughly uniform sequencing depth across donors underlay the presence/absence analyses.

This TCR derives from a woman between 18 and 29 years old in good health and CMV-seronegative. The material sequenced was PBMCs. This chain joins TRBV10-3 and TRBJ2-7; 8 nucleotides match TRBD2. CDR3 protein: CATRTGTSIFYEQYF. The DNA of the CDR3 is TGTGCCACCCGTACCGGGACTAGTATATTCTACGAGCAGTACTTC.